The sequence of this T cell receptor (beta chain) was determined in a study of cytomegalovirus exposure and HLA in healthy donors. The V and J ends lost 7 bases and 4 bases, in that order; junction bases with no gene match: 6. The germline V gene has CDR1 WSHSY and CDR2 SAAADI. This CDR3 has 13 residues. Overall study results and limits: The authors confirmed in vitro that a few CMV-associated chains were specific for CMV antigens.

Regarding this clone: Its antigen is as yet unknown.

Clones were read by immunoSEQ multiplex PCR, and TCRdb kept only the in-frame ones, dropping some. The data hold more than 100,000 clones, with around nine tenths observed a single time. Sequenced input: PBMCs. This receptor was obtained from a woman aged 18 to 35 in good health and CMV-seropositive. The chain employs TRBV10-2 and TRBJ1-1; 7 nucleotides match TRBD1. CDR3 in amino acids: CASKIQGSTEAFF. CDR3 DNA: TGCGCCAGCAAAATACAGGGGAGCACTGAAGCTTTCTTT.